This record looks at one TCR beta chain sequence and its context. Its antigen is still unknown. The repertoire was sequenced with immunoSEQ multiplex PCR; TCRdb's copy has only in-frame clones and lacks some. The sample yields approximately 70,000 clones, approximately 81% seen once. The CDR3 covers 17 residues. The trim removed 4 bases at V and 8 bases at J, leaving 16 bases unmatched. CDR1 is SGHAT, CDR2 FQNNGV, per germline. With baseline, cycle 4 day 1, and cycle 7 day 1 as timepoints, blood was sampled. The entry originates in a study of OX40 agonist ivuxolimab in advanced cancers. In the study overall: Patients were roughly 87% male with ages about 20 to 79, mean about 65. People who had prior anti-PD-1, anti-PD-L1 or anti-CTLA-4 therapy could take part, and 35% to 50% had some.

Findings of the study overall: Certain nonresponding patients likewise had low normalized T-cell clonal expansion.

The clonotype originates from an adult with an advanced solid tumor such as melanoma, head and neck, liver or kidney cancer. Specimen: CD4+ or CD8+ T cells sorted from blood, collected in a trial of the OX40 agonist ivuxolimab. This chain connects TRBV11-2 to TRBJ1-2; 10 bases match TRBD1. The CDR3 loop reads CASSSLGRQGAKRGYTF. CDR3 bases: TGTGCCAGCAGCTCCTTAGGCCGACAGGGGGCGAAAAGAGGCTACACCTTC.